This is a list of T cell receptor beta chains from one sample in a study of identical twins. TCRdb itself ran the 5' RACE reads through MiXCR, one entry per CDR3 protein. This sample carries 640,000 or so distinct CDR3 sequences, approximately 6.1% of them seen once, and the ten largest clones take 1.5% to 2%. Sequencing used naive T cells sorted from blood. Receptor source: a man between 18 and 35 years old in good health. Both conserved end residues are part of each CDR3. Fields, in order: J gene, V gene, D gene, clone size, CDR3 DNA, CDR3 protein. D genes are given only for firm matches. Expanded clones are given a class, and other clones once, few, many or no size at all.

J: TRBJ2-1; V: TRBV29-1; D: -; size: many; DNA: TGCAGCGCCCATAGTCTGGCTAGCCGGGATGAGCAGTTCTTC; CDR3: CSAHSLASRDEQFF
J: TRBJ1-1; V: TRBV4-2; D: TRBD1; size: -; DNA: TGTGCCAGCAGCCAGACAGACAGGGGGCGTCGGACTGAAGCTTTCTTT; CDR3: CASSQTDRGRRTEAFF
J: TRBJ1-2; V: TRBV11-1; D: -; size: few; DNA: TGTGCCAGCAGCTTTTGGGCTATCAGGACAGAACTTAAGTATGGCTACACCTTC; CDR3: CASSFWAIRTELKYGYTF
J: TRBJ1-6; V: TRBV10-2; D: -; size: many; DNA: TGCGCCAGCAGTGAGACAGGGAGTAATTCACCCCTCCACTTT; CDR3: CASSETGSNSPLHF
J: TRBJ1-3; V: TRBV25-1; D: -; size: many; DNA: TGTGCCAGCAGTGGAGACAGCTCTGGAAACACCATATATTTT; CDR3: CASSGDSSGNTIYF
J: TRBJ1-1; V: TRBV5-1; D: TRBD1; size: many; DNA: TGCGCCAGCAGCTTATCCGGGACAGGGGTCTTCGCTTTCTTT; CDR3: CASSLSGTGVFAFF
J: TRBJ1-5; V: TRBV6-2/TRBV6-3; D: -; size: many; DNA: TGTGCCAGCAGTCGCCGACCGCTCAATCAGCCCCAGCATTTT; CDR3: CASSRRPLNQPQHF
J: TRBJ2-3; V: TRBV3-1; D: -; size: -; DNA: TGTGCCAGCAGCCCTCCAGTTAGCACAGATACGCAGTATTTT; CDR3: CASSPPVSTDTQYF
J: TRBJ1-1; V: TRBV7-9; D: TRBD1; size: many; DNA: TGTGCCAGCAGCGACCGGACAGGTGCTGGGGTTGAAGCTTTCTTT; CDR3: CASSDRTGAGVEAFF
J: TRBJ2-7; V: TRBV15; D: TRBD1; size: many; DNA: TGTGCCACCAGCTCGCATACCGGGACAGGGTCTGTAGAGCAGTACTTC; CDR3: CATSSHTGTGSVEQYF
J: TRBJ2-7; V: TRBV12-3/TRBV12-4; D: TRBD1; size: many; DNA: TGTGCCAGCAGTCAGGGGGACAGGTCCCACGAGCAGTACTTC; CDR3: CASSQGDRSHEQYF
J: TRBJ2-1; V: TRBV10-3; D: -; size: many; DNA: TGTGCCATCAGTGAGTCGGCGGGACTTGGTGACAATGAGCAGTTCTTC; CDR3: CAISESAGLGDNEQFF
J: TRBJ2-1; V: TRBV12-3/TRBV12-4; D: -; size: many; DNA: TGTGCCAGCAGTTTAACCGGACCTGAGCAGTTCTTC; CDR3: CASSLTGPEQFF
J: TRBJ1-1; V: TRBV6-2/TRBV6-3; D: -; size: few; DNA: TGTGCCAGCAGTTACTCGCTGCTGGGCGCTGACACTGAAGCTTTCTTT; CDR3: CASSYSLLGADTEAFF
J: TRBJ2-1; V: TRBV5-1; D: TRBD1; size: many; DNA: TGCGCCAGCAGCTTGGATTTCGGGACAGGGGAAAATGAGCAGTTCTTC; CDR3: CASSLDFGTGENEQFF
J: TRBJ2-1; V: TRBV20-1; D: TRBD2; size: few; DNA: TGCAGTGCTAGAGCTCTTCAGACTAGCGGGAGAGGATATGAGCAGTTCTTC; CDR3: CSARALQTSGRGYEQFF
J: TRBJ2-1; V: TRBV6-1; D: -; size: many; DNA: TGTGCCAGCAGTGGGCAACTGGGGGGCTATGAGCAGTTCTTC; CDR3: CASSGQLGGYEQFF
J: TRBJ2-1; V: TRBV7-3; D: -; size: -; DNA: TGTGCCAGCAGCCCCCCCGGACTGGCTGAGAATGAGCAGTTCTTC; CDR3: CASSPPGLAENEQFF
J: TRBJ2-7; V: TRBV11-2; D: -; size: few; DNA: TGTGCCAGCAGCTCTAGTGCCCTTGGGCAGGCAAGGGAGCAGTACTTC; CDR3: CASSSSALGQAREQYF
J: TRBJ1-1; V: TRBV11-1; D: -; size: many; DNA: TGTGCCAGCAGCTTCCAAATCCGAAACACTGAAGCTTTCTTT; CDR3: CASSFQIRNTEAFF
J: TRBJ2-4; V: TRBV5-1; D: -; size: -; DNA: TGCGCCAGCAGCTTAGACCCTCAGGGCATTCAGTACTTC; CDR3: CASSLDPQGIQYF
J: TRBJ1-2; V: TRBV4-2; D: -; size: -; DNA: TGTGCCAGCAGCCAAGAATCGGAACCGTATGGCTACACCTTC; CDR3: CASSQESEPYGYTF
J: TRBJ2-1; V: TRBV10-1; D: TRBD2; size: many; DNA: TGCGCCACCTCTGAGCGGGAGGGACCCCCCTACAATGAGCAGTTCTTC; CDR3: CATSEREGPPYNEQFF
J: TRBJ2-5; V: TRBV29-1; D: -; size: -; DNA: TGCAGCGTCTCTAGGGGCCAGCTCCAAGAGACCCAGTACTTC; CDR3: CSVSRGQLQETQYF
J: TRBJ1-5; V: TRBV12-3/TRBV12-4; D: TRBD1; size: many; DNA: TGTGCCAGCATCCCCCTTGGGACAGGTAATCAGCCCCAGCATTTT; CDR3: CASIPLGTGNQPQHF
J: TRBJ1-4; V: TRBV20-1; D: -; size: many; DNA: TGCAGTGCTAGTTACGGAGCTAATGAAAAACTGTTTTTT; CDR3: CSASYGANEKLFF
J: TRBJ2-5; V: TRBV15; D: -; size: many; DNA: TGTGCCACCAGCTACGGGACCGAAGAGACCCAGTACTTC; CDR3: CATSYGTEETQYF
J: TRBJ1-4; V: TRBV12-3/TRBV12-4; D: -; size: many; DNA: TGTGCCAGCAGTTTAAGTGGTGGGAATGAAAAACTGTTTTTT; CDR3: CASSLSGGNEKLFF
J: TRBJ2-1; V: TRBV7-8; D: TRBD2; size: many; DNA: TGTGCCAGCAGCTTAGTTCTAGCGGGTCTGTCCTACAATGAGCAGTTCTTC; CDR3: CASSLVLAGLSYNEQFF
J: TRBJ1-2; V: TRBV27; D: -; size: many; DNA: TGTGCCAGCAGTTTCTCCTCCAGTTCCATCGGCTACACCTTC; CDR3: CASSFSSSSIGYTF
J: TRBJ2-7; V: TRBV30; D: TRBD2; size: -; DNA: TGTGCCTGTCAAAGCGGGAGCTACGAGCAGTACTTC; CDR3: CACQSGSYEQYF
J: TRBJ2-7; V: TRBV4-3; D: TRBD1; size: many; DNA: TGCGCCAGCAGCCAAGATAATTCGGGGACAGGGGGCGAGCAGTACTTC; CDR3: CASSQDNSGTGGEQYF
J: TRBJ2-5; V: TRBV12-3/TRBV12-4; D: TRBD1; size: many; DNA: TGTGCCAGCAGTCCGACAGGGGGCTTGGTAGAGACCCAGTACTTC; CDR3: CASSPTGGLVETQYF
J: TRBJ2-2; V: TRBV12-3/TRBV12-4; D: -; size: few; DNA: TGTGCCAGCAGTCCTAGCATCCGGGAGCTGTTTTTT; CDR3: CASSPSIRELFF
J: TRBJ2-2; V: TRBV20-1; D: TRBD2; size: many; DNA: TGCAGTGCTAGAGACCTGAAAAAACTAGCGTCGAACACCGGGGAGCTGTTTTTT; CDR3: CSARDLKKLASNTGELFF
J: TRBJ2-1; V: TRBV21-1; D: -; size: -; DNA: TGTGCCAGCAGCGAAAGGGGAGGGGGACGGTTCTTC; CDR3: CASSERGGGRFF
J: TRBJ1-3; V: TRBV27; D: -; size: -; DNA: TGTGCCAGCAGTTCACAGGGTGGAGGAAACACCATATATTTT; CDR3: CASSSQGGGNTIYF
J: TRBJ2-1; V: TRBV20-1; D: TRBD2; size: many; DNA: TGCAGTGCAGATTTGACTAGCGGGAGTTATGAGCAGTTCTTC; CDR3: CSADLTSGSYEQFF
J: TRBJ2-5; V: TRBV7-9; D: -; size: many; DNA: TGTGCCAGCAGCTCCGCGGTAGTCCAAGAGACCCAGTACTTC; CDR3: CASSSAVVQETQYF
J: TRBJ1-6; V: TRBV5-1; D: -; size: many; DNA: TGCGCCAGCAGCTTGGAGCAGGGGCGGCCACCCCTCCACTTT; CDR3: CASSLEQGRPPLHF
J: TRBJ2-7; V: TRBV10-3; D: TRBD2; size: -; DNA: TGTGCCATCAGTAAAGGACTAGCGGGAGACGAGCAGTACTTC; CDR3: CAISKGLAGDEQYF
J: TRBJ2-1; V: TRBV12-3/TRBV12-4; D: TRBD1; size: -; DNA: TGTGCCAGCAGTCGGACAGGTTCGAGCTCCTACAATGAGCAGTTCTTC; CDR3: CASSRTGSSSYNEQFF
J: TRBJ2-2; V: TRBV5-1; D: TRBD2; size: few; DNA: TGCGCCAGTCAGCGGGAGGCAAACACCGGGGAGCTGTTTTTT; CDR3: CASQREANTGELFF